This is a list of T cell receptor beta chains from one sample in a study of T cells in Graves' hyperthyroidism and ophthalmopathy. TCRdb analysed the multiplex PCR reads with MiXCR anew, one entry per CDR3 protein. The sample has about 420,000 distinct CDR3 sequences, 15% to 18% seen once. The source material was blood. The receptor source for this set is a woman younger than 35 with Graves' hyperthyroidism. Both conserved end residues are part of each CDR3. The D gene is left open where the match is weak. Size is omitted from some rows. Given values are once, few, many or a class for expanded clones.

abundance	d_gene	v_gene	j_gene	CDR3nt	CDR3aa
NA	NA	TRBV19	TRBJ1-5	TGTGCCAGTAGTATTAGTTCACTGGGAGACAATCAGCCCCAGCATTTT	CASSISSLGDNQPQHF
many	TRBD2	TRBV5-1	TRBJ2-1	TGCGCCAGCAGCCCTCCGGGACTAGCGGGAGTCGGCAATGAGCAGTTCTTC	CASSPPGLAGVGNEQFF
many	NA	TRBV12-3/TRBV12-4	TRBJ1-5	TGTGCCAGCAGTCCTGGAAGGAGCAATCAGCCCCAGCATTTT	CASSPGRSNQPQHF
NA	NA	TRBV19	TRBJ1-1	TGTGCCAGTAGTATATCGGGCAACACGTGGATCCACACTGAAGCTTTCTTT	CASSISGNTWIHTEAFF
many	NA	TRBV19	TRBJ1-4	TGTGCCAGTAGTACATATACAGGATCAAATGAAAAACTGTTTTTT	CASSTYTGSNEKLFF
many	NA	TRBV6-1	TRBJ1-6	TGTGCCAGCAGTTCGGTAGGGGGAGTTGATTCACCCCTCCACTTT	CASSSVGGVDSPLHF
many	NA	TRBV12-3/TRBV12-4	TRBJ1-4	TGTGCCAGCAGTTCTTTCGGTGAAAAACTGTTTTTT	CASSSFGEKLFF
NA	NA	TRBV9	TRBJ1-6	TGTGCCAGCGGGGGTTTGGATAATTCACCCCTCCACTTT	CASGGLDNSPLHF
NA	TRBD1	TRBV7-2	TRBJ2-7	TGTGCCAGCAGCTTCGACAGGGCGCGCGTCGAGCAGTACTTC	CASSFDRARVEQYF
NA	TRBD1	TRBV6-1	TRBJ1-2	TGTGCCAGCAGGCAGGGGGCTGATGGCTACACCTTC	CASRQGADGYTF
few	TRBD1	TRBV3-1	TRBJ2-2	TGTGCCAGCAGCCCAAATCGACAGGGAGCGCTGTTTTTT	CASSPNRQGALFF
NA	NA	TRBV10-3	TRBJ1-2	TGTGCCATCAGTGAGTCGAGGCAGTCCAACAACTATGGCTACACCTTC	CAISESRQSNNYGYTF
many	NA	TRBV12-3/TRBV12-4	TRBJ1-2	TGTGCCAGCAGTCTCGGGGCGGCGGGTGGCTACACCTTC	CASSLGAAGGYTF
many	TRBD1	TRBV27	TRBJ1-5	TGTGCCAGCAGTTCCCTCGGACAGGGGGCTAATCAGCCCCAGCATTTT	CASSSLGQGANQPQHF
many	NA	TRBV10-3	TRBJ1-1	TGTGCCATCAGTGATTGGGACACTGAAGCTTTCTTT	CAISDWDTEAFF
many	TRBD2	TRBV2	TRBJ2-5	TGTGCCACCTCCAAATGGACTAGCGGAGTTACGACCCAGTACTTC	CATSKWTSGVTTQYF
NA	TRBD1	TRBV5-1	TRBJ2-5	TGCGCCAGCAGCTTGGGAGACCGACAGGGGCTAGAGACCCAGTACTTC	CASSLGDRQGLETQYF
NA	NA	TRBV6-1	TRBJ2-5	TGTGCCAGCAGTGAAATCTGGGTTGAGTACTTC	CASSEIWVEYF
few	NA	TRBV5-1	TRBJ2-3	TGCGCCAGCAGCACGGACTACGGTAGCACAGATACGCAGTATTTT	CASSTDYGSTDTQYF
many	NA	TRBV19	TRBJ2-3	TGTGCCAGCAAGCCCTCTCCAGATACGCAGTATTTT	CASKPSPDTQYF
NA	TRBD2	TRBV6-2/TRBV6-3	TRBJ2-1	TGTGCCAGCAGTTACTGGACTAGCGGCCACAATGAGCAGTTCTTC	CASSYWTSGHNEQFF
many	NA	TRBV6-1	TRBJ2-1	TGTGCCAGCAGTTTACAGGGGAGGTCTGGCTACAATGAGCAGTTCTTC	CASSLQGRSGYNEQFF
NA	TRBD2	TRBV7-2	TRBJ2-1	TGTGCCAGCAGCTTAGTTCCCCCGGGACTAGCGGGACAGCAGTTCTTC	CASSLVPPGLAGQQFF
many	TRBD2	TRBV2	TRBJ2-2	TGTGCCAGCTCAGGGGCTAGCGGGACCACCGGGGAGCTGTTTTTT	CASSGASGTTGELFF
NA	TRBD1	TRBV6-2/TRBV6-3	TRBJ2-4	TGTGCCAGCAGTTCAGGGGGCGCAGCCAAAAACATTCAGTACTTC	CASSSGGAAKNIQYF
many	NA	TRBV6-6	TRBJ1-5	TGTGCCAGCAGTTACGGAGGGGAGGGCCAGCCCCAGCATTTT	CASSYGGEGQPQHF
many	NA	TRBV2	TRBJ2-1	TGTGCCACCCGGACAGCCTCCTACAATGAGCAGTTCTTC	CATRTASYNEQFF
few	TRBD1	TRBV11-2	TRBJ2-7	TGTGCCAGCAGCCTCCGGGACAGGGCGTACGAGCAGTACTTC	CASSLRDRAYEQYF
few	NA	TRBV19	TRBJ2-3	TGTGCCAGTAGTCCCGGACTGCCCGGCACAGATACGCAGTATTTT	CASSPGLPGTDTQYF
many	NA	TRBV5-1	TRBJ1-1	TGCGCCAGCAGCCGGAGCCCCAGGACCATGAACACTGAAGCTTTCTTT	CASSRSPRTMNTEAFF
many	NA	TRBV12-3/TRBV12-4	TRBJ1-1	TGTGCCAGCAGTGCCCAACAGATGAACACTGAAGCTTTCTTT	CASSAQQMNTEAFF
many	NA	TRBV19	TRBJ1-1	TGTGCCAGTAGTATCCCCGGTTTCGCTGAAGCTTTCTTT	CASSIPGFAEAFF
few	NA	TRBV20-1	TRBJ1-5	TGCAGTGCTCCCCGGGGGGCCGGGCAGCCCCAGCATTTT	CSAPRGAGQPQHF
many	TRBD1	TRBV12-3/TRBV12-4	TRBJ1-1	TGTGCCAGCAGTTACAGACGGACAGGGGGACTAGAAGCTTTCTTT	CASSYRRTGGLEAFF
NA	NA	TRBV3-1	TRBJ1-4	TGTGCCAGCAGCCAAAACAGCGAAAAACTGTTTTTT	CASSQNSEKLFF
many	TRBD2	TRBV3-1	TRBJ2-3	TGTGCCAGCAGCCAAGGGGGGACTAGTCTGAATACGCAGTATTTT	CASSQGGTSLNTQYF
NA	NA	TRBV7-8	TRBJ2-2	TGTGCCAGCAGCCCCCCAACCGGGGAGCTGTTTTTT	CASSPPTGELFF
many	NA	TRBV10-3	TRBJ1-5	TGTGCCATCAGTGAGTCTTCAGGGCCGGGCAATCAGCCCCAGCATTTT	CAISESSGPGNQPQHF
many	NA	TRBV10-3	TRBJ1-1	TGTGCCATCAGTGAATTCGGATCTGGGGTGAACACTGAAGCTTTCTTT	CAISEFGSGVNTEAFF
NA	TRBD2	TRBV10-3	TRBJ2-1	TGTGCCATCAGTCAGCGGGAGGCCGATGAGCAGTTCTTC	CAISQREADEQFF
NA	NA	TRBV19	TRBJ2-4	TGTGCCAGTAGTTACAGTCGGAACATTCAGTACTTC	CASSYSRNIQYF